This T cell receptor (beta chain) was recorded in a study of Graves' ophthalmopathy and Graves' hyperthyroidism. About the study: Peripheral blood was collected at initial diagnosis, before any treatment.

This clonotype was observed at least ten times. Antigen unknown. A follow-up of 18 months without ophthalmopathy meant that hyperthyroidism was stable. Certain patients were not enrolled. These were patients with other autoimmune diseases, uncontrolled infections, pregnancy or lactation. The TCR beta CDR3 regions underwent amplification from RNA transcripts. HTBI primers were employed in first-round RT-PCR, then a second-round multiplex PCR followed. TCRdb itself ran the multiplex PCR reads through MiXCR, one entry per CDR3 protein. The data contain about 400,000 distinct CDR3 sequences, 20% to 25% of them singletons. Study-wide results and limits: Blood also carried most expanded thyroid clonotypes exceeding 0.001 frequency.

CDR3 size: 11 residues. Trimming took off 6 bases at V and 4 bases at J, with 7 bases between the two ends. Germline V gene sequence: CDR1 MNHEY, CDR2 SVGEGT. The sample comprised peripheral blood. The chain employs TRBV6-2 or TRBV6-3 and TRBJ2-7; D unclear. The clonotype originates from a woman between 18 and 30 years old with stable Graves' hyperthyroidism. CDR3 loop: CASSRLYEQYF. The DNA of the CDR3 is TGTGCCAGCAGCAGGTTGTACGAGCAGTACTTC.